The 28 T cell receptor beta chains presented below share a single source sample, sequenced in a study of CD8 T cells in ankylosing spondylitis. General study points: Made up of about eight highly homologous variants, a TCR beta motif appeared characteristic of ankylosing spondylitis blood.

TCRdb re-called the 5' RACE reads with MiXCR, one entry per CDR3 protein. The table lists roughly 440,000 distinct CDR3 sequences, roughly 15% of them singletons, with just over 1% in the top ten. No cognate antigen is known for these TCRs. Sequencing used blood, either unsorted or a sorted T cell fraction (not recorded which). Source of these receptors: a male donor with ankylosing spondylitis.

This clonotype was seen many times. The chain couples TRBV10-3 to TRBJ2-1; 12 nucleotides agree with TRBD2. The length of the CDR3 is 15 residues. V was pared by 7 bases and J by 4 bases, with 5 bases of the junction left unmatched. Germline V gene sequence: CDR1 ENHRY, CDR2 SYGVKD. CDR3 nucleotide sequence: TGTGCCATCACCCCCGGGACTAGCGGGTACAATGAGCAGTTCTTC. This codes for CAITPGTSGYNEQFF.

V gene TRBV5-8 combines with J gene TRBJ2-1; no reliable D call. This CDR3 comprises 11 residues. Germline V gene sequence: CDR1 SGHTS, CDR2 YDEGEE. The V end lost 0 bases, the J end lost 16 bases, and 11 bases lay between the germline ends. The CDR3 region is CASSLVGVTFF. Written as DNA, the CDR3 is TGTGCCAGCAGCTTGGTTGGGGTGACTTTCTTC.

The rearrangement joins TRBV5-1 to TRBJ2-2; TRBD2 agrees at 11 bases. The germline V gene has CDR1 SGHRS and CDR2 YFSETQ. The CDR3 is 15 amino acids. The V and J ends lost 6 bases and 4 bases, in that order; junction bases with no gene match: 5. CDR3 sequence: CASTMTSGATGELFF. As DNA, the CDR3 is TGCGCCAGCACCATGACTAGCGGGGCCACCGGGGAGCTGTTTTTT.

This clonotype has a count of ten or more. The CDR3 region is CASSQGAGTSGYNEQFF. The CDR3 coding sequence is TGTGCCAGCAGCCAAGGAGCGGGGACTAGCGGGTACAATGAGCAGTTCTTC. This chain connects TRBV3-1 to TRBJ2-1, with 12 bases that match TRBD2. The CDR3 totals 17 residues. Germline V gene data show CDR1 as LGHDT and CDR2 as YNNKEL (reference sequence). The V and J ends lost 1 base and 4 bases, in that order; junction bases with no gene match: 5.

This clonotype was seen a handful of times. V is TRBV2 and J is TRBJ2-1, with 7 positions matching TRBD1. V gave up 5 bases and J gave up 3 bases; unmatched junction bases: 13. The germline V gene has CDR1 SNHLY and CDR2 FYNNEI. CDR3 length: 17 amino acids. CDR3 amino acids: CASSTIFRDRVYNEQFF. CDR3 sequence (DNA): TGTGCCAGCAGTACCATATTCCGGGACAGAGTCTACAATGAGCAGTTCTTC.

The rearrangement joins TRBV4-1 to TRBJ2-3, with D tentatively TRBD1 (5 bases). Per the germline V gene, CDR1 is MGHRA and CDR2 is YSYEKL. The CDR3 has 13 amino acids. The V end was cut by 5 bases, the J end by 1 base, with 7 bases between. The CDR3 here is CASSYRRTDTQYF. CDR3 bases: TGCGCCAGCAGCTACAGGCGCACAGATACGCAGTATTTT.

The table lists this clonotype with a few counts. In DNA form, the CDR3 reads TGCAGTGCTAGAGCGGCAGGTCGGGATACGCAGTATTTT. Encoded protein: CSARAAGRDTQYF. This sequence joins TRBV20-1 and TRBJ2-3; D is unclear. The CDR3 sequence is 13 residues long. The germline V gene has CDR1 DFQATT and CDR2 SNEGSKA (reference sequence). V lost 1 base and J 6 bases, leaving 11 bases between the germline ends.

This chain connects TRBV28 to TRBJ2-5, with D possibly matching TRBD2 (6 bases). Between the trimmed V and J ends, which lost 6 bases and 5 bases, there was a span of 22 bases. The CDR3 has 16 amino acids. CDR1 MDHEN and CDR2 SYDVKM come from the germline V gene. The DNA of the CDR3 is TGTGCCAGCAGCTCCCCAGGGTTGGGGGGTTGGGAGACCCAGTACTTC. Translated: CASSSPGLGGWETQYF.

In its sample, this clonotype was seen a few times. V and J are TRBV5-1 and TRBJ2-3; D is unresolved. The V end lost 5 bases, the J end lost 0 bases, and 16 bases lay between the germline ends. The length of the CDR3 is 16 residues. Germline CDR1 is SGHRS and CDR2 is YFSETQ. As DNA, the CDR3 is TGCGCCAGCAGAGCTAAATCTATCCCTAGCACAGATACGCAGTATTTT. It specifies CASRAKSIPSTDTQYF.

The chain combines TRBV5-6 with TRBJ2-2; 8 bases line up with TRBD1. Germline V CDR1 and CDR2: SGHDT, YYEEEE. V shed 2 bases and J 4 bases; nucleotides not matched to a gene: 10. The CDR3 contains 17 residues. The CDR3 sequence is CASSFKPQGAGTGELFF. The CDR3 DNA reads TGTGCCAGCAGCTTCAAACCCCAGGGGGCCGGCACCGGGGAGCTGTTTTTT.

The table lists this clonotype with a few counts. The V call is TRBV27, the J call TRBJ1-1; D gene ambiguous. Germline V gene lookup returns CDR1 MNHEY and CDR2 SMNVEV (reference sequence). CDR3 length equals 15 residues. V lost 0 bases to trimming and J lost 4 bases, with 12 bases between them. CDR3: CASSLSKKRGTEAFF. As DNA, the CDR3 is TGTGCCAGCAGTTTATCGAAGAAGAGAGGCACTGAAGCTTTCTTT.

This clonotype was counted ten times or more. This chain's CDR3 is CASSQSGLLYTF. The CDR3, as DNA: TGTGCCAGCAGCCAATCCGGCCTTCTCTACACCTTC. The rearrangement joins TRBV4-2 to TRBJ1-2, with unresolved D. Germline V CDR1 and CDR2: LGHNA, YNFKEQ. Trimming removed 2 bases from V and 10 bases from J, with 11 bases in between. CDR3 length: 12 amino acids.

This clonotype was counted between two and nine times. This chain links TRBV4-1 with TRBJ1-6; the D gene is possibly TRBD1 (5 bases). The ends were cut back, 0 bases at V and 6 bases at J, with 9 bases in the middle. CDR3 size: 15 residues. CDR1 and CDR2 (germline): MGHRA, YSYEKL. The CDR3 reads CASSQDRGRNSPLHF. CDR3 DNA sequence: TGCGCCAGCAGCCAAGACCGGGGACGTAATTCACCCCTCCACTTT.

This clonotype has at least ten counts. The rearrangement uses TRBV10-3 and TRBJ2-3, with 10 bases matching TRBD1. The V and J ends lost 10 bases and 3 bases, in that order; junction bases with no gene match: 7. From germline, CDR1 is ENHRY and CDR2 SYGVKD. There are 14 residues in the CDR3. The CDR3 here is CATTTGGGTDTQYF. The CDR3, as DNA: TGTGCCACTACGACAGGGGGCGGGACAGATACGCAGTATTTT.

This clonotype was observed a handful of times. This chain uses TRBV28 with TRBJ1-6, with D possibly TRBD1 on 5 matching bases. Germline V lookup: CDR1 MDHEN, CDR2 SYDVKM. There are 16 residues in the CDR3. Trimming stripped 5 bases from V and 5 bases from J, with 16 bases between. The CDR3 DNA is TGTGCCAGCAGTCCCCTCCCCGGGGCTAATAATTCACCCCTCCACTTT. It is translated as CASSPLPGANNSPLHF.

J is TRBJ2-1 and V is TRBV20-1; a weak D match, TRBD2 (7 bases). Between the trimmed V and J ends, which lost 6 bases and 6 bases, there was a span of 18 bases. The CDR3 extends over 14 amino acids. From germline, CDR1 is DFQATT and CDR2 SNEGSKA (reference sequence). The CDR3 is CSAPEGGRINEQFF. In DNA form, the CDR3 reads TGCAGTGCCCCCGAGGGGGGGCGCATCAATGAGCAGTTCTTC.

This clonotype was counted ten times or more. The chain couples TRBV5-1 to TRBJ2-7; TRBD2 aligns across 13 bases. The germline V gene has CDR1 SGHRS and CDR2 YFSETQ. After removal of 4 bases from V and 7 bases from J, the junction contained 14 bases not matched to a gene. The CDR3 has 17 residues. In DNA form, the CDR3 reads TGCGCCAGCAGCAGGGGACTAGCGGGACAACCACCTTTGGAGCAGTACTTC. Translated, it gives CASSRGLAGQPPLEQYF.

This clonotype occurred many times. The chain is built from TRBV12-3 or TRBV12-4 and TRBJ2-7; D uncertain. This CDR3 region has 11 residues. V was trimmed by 2 bases and J by 4 bases, leaving 3 bases between them. The DNA for the CDR3 is TGTGCCAGCAGTTTAAAGTACGAGCAGTACTTC. Its translation: CASSLKYEQYF.

This rearrangement joins TRBV3-1 to TRBJ2-3, with a tentative D call TRBD2 (5 bases). Trimming removed 9 bases from V and 2 bases from J, with 9 bases in between. The CDR3 spans 12 residues. The germline V gene has CDR1 LGHDT and CDR2 YNNKEL (reference sequence). CDR3 DNA sequence: TGTGCCAGTGGTAGCGCCACAGATACGCAGTATTTT. Translating it yields CASGSATDTQYF.

The V and J genes are TRBV7-2 and TRBJ1-6, with 7 bases aligning to TRBD1. The germline CDR1 and CDR2 sequences are SGHTA and FQGNSA. CDR3 length: 13 residues. The trim removed 5 bases at V and 7 bases at J, leaving 2 bases unmatched. CDR3 sequence reads: CASSKTGNSPLHF. Written as DNA, the CDR3 is TGTGCCAGCAGCAAGACAGGGAATTCACCCCTCCACTTT. Full variable domain (remainder filled in from reference TRBV7-2 and TRBJ1-6): GAGVSQSPSNKVTEKGKDVELRCDPISGHTALYWYRQSLGQGLEFLIYFQGNSAPDKSGLPSDRFSAERTGGSVSTLTIQRTQQEDSAVYLCASSKTGNSPLHFGNGTRLTVT.

V usage is TRBV7-2 and J usage is TRBJ1-4, with D perhaps matching TRBD1 (6 bases). The CDR3 covers 14 residues. V was trimmed by 5 bases and J by 8 bases, leaving 15 bases between them. Germline V lookup: CDR1 SGHTA, CDR2 FQGNSA. CDR3 protein: CASSLGGIREKLFF. In DNA form, the CDR3 reads TGTGCCAGCAGCCTAGGGGGAATTCGGGAAAAACTGTTTTTT.

The V and J genes are TRBV20-1 and TRBJ2-1; a weak D match, TRBD1 (5 bases). CDR3 length: 16 amino acids. The V gene's germline CDR1 is DFQATT and CDR2 SNEGSKA (reference sequence). Trimming cost V 6 bases and J 0 bases, with 18 bases left between them. CDR3 amino acids: CSAFLGAWGSYNEQFF. The CDR3 nucleotides read TGCAGTGCGTTTTTAGGGGCTTGGGGCTCCTACAATGAGCAGTTCTTC.

The genes are TRBV3-1 and TRBJ2-2; D gene uncertain. The V gene lost 0 bases and the J gene lost 3 bases, with 14 bases spanning the gap. This CDR3 has 17 residues. Germline values: CDR1 LGHDT, CDR2 YNNKEL (reference sequence). DNA for the CDR3: TGTGCCAGCAGCCAAGATATTAGGGTTTGGGACACCGGGGAGCTGTTTTTT. It specifies CASSQDIRVWDTGELFF.

This clonotype occurred many times. V usage is TRBV20-1 and J usage is TRBJ2-3, with 9 bases aligning to TRBD2. The CDR3 is 14 amino acids. CDR1 and CDR2 (germline): DFQATT, SNEGSKA (reference sequence). Unmatched junction bases numbered 5, after V lost 7 bases and J lost 0 bases. The CDR3 sequence: CSGVTSGSTDTQYF. The CDR3 region has the DNA TGCAGTGGAGTGACTAGCGGTAGCACAGATACGCAGTATTTT.

There are many counts of this clonotype. The genes are TRBV7-8 and TRBJ2-3; TRBD2 aligns across 7 bases. J was trimmed by 5 bases and V by 5 bases; bases with no gene match: 13. Germline V lookup: CDR1 SGHVS, CDR2 FQNEAQ. The CDR3 length is 16 residues. In DNA, the CDR3 is TGTGCCAGCAGCCAACCGGGACTACCGAAGGGAGATACGCAGTATTTT. This sequence encodes CASSQPGLPKGDTQYF.

In this sample, this clonotype turned up a few times. The rearrangement links TRBV20-1 to TRBJ2-3; 11 nucleotides agree with TRBD2. CDR3 length: 15 residues. The germline CDR1 and CDR2 sequences are DFQATT and SNEGSKA (reference sequence). J lost 3 bases, V lost 6 bases, and 8 bases had no gene match. CDR3 region: CSAELAGDGTDTQYF. The CDR3 nucleotides read TGCAGTGCCGAACTAGCGGGAGATGGAACAGATACGCAGTATTTT.

There are a few counts of this clonotype. The chain is built from TRBV24-1 and TRBJ2-5; 10 bases are shared with TRBD1. The junction had 15 bases not matched to a gene; V was cut back by 10 bases and J by 5 bases. CDR3 length: 16 residues. Germline V gives CDR1 KGHDR, CDR2 SFDVKD. The CDR3 nucleotides are TGTGCCACTTCTATTGGAGACAGGGGGCGGTGGGAGACCCAGTACTTC. This translates into CATSIGDRGRWETQYF.

This clonotype was observed many times. The chain employs TRBV7-2 and TRBJ2-4; the D gene is possibly TRBD2 (6 bases). V was cut by 5 bases and J by 2 bases, with 13 bases left in between. The CDR3 extends over 15 amino acids. CDR1 and CDR2 (germline): SGHTA, FQGNSA. CDR3 amino acids: CASSAVGGTKNIQYF. The CDR3 DNA follows: TGTGCCAGCAGCGCCGTCGGGGGAACCAAAAACATTCAGTACTTC. Full variable domain (remainder filled in from reference TRBV7-2 and TRBJ2-4): GAGVSQSPSNKVTEKGKDVELRCDPISGHTALYWYRQSLGQGLEFLIYFQGNSAPDKSGLPSDRFSAERTGGSVSTLTIQRTQQEDSAVYLCASSAVGGTKNIQYFGAGTRLSVL.